This T cell receptor (beta chain) was profiled in a study of blood T cells in healthy people across ages. Notes on the study in general: CMV infection status of these donors was not known.

PCR was performed a second time for about 6 to 12 cycles using a sample-barcoded 5' primer and a J-beta primer mix. TCRdb ran MiXCR on the 5' RACE reads and lists one entry per CDR3 protein. The sample consists of hundreds of thousands of distinct CDR3 sequences, around a quarter of them appearing once. J gave up 1 base and V 5 bases, and 3 bases lay outside the gene matches. CDR3 size: 14 residues. Germline V gene lookup returns CDR1 MGHDK and CDR2 SYGVNS. This clonotype was found many times. Its specificity is not known. This same sample was also taken into another study, of T cells of mothers and their children.

The sequence derives from a boy aged 5 to 17 in good health. V is TRBV25-1 and J is TRBJ2-3; TRBD2 matches at 7 bases. The source material was blood. The CDR3 nucleotides are TGTGCCAGCAGTCCCGCGGGGGGCACAGATACGCAGTATTTT. It is translated as CASSPAGGTDTQYF.